This T cell receptor beta chain was sequenced in a study of T-cell reconstitution after alpha-beta-depleted transplantation in children (TCRdb year 2016). Regarding the study in general: The study quantitatively tracked T-cell immune reconstitution after TCRalphabeta/CD19-depleted allogeneic hematopoietic cell transplantation in children using TCR repertoire profiling.

V is trimmed back by 0 bases and J by 5 bases, and the junction contains 3 bases that no gene match accounts for. The CDR3 goes from the cysteine to the phenylalanine over 16 residues. Just CDR3 DNA is preserved here, 48 bases in frame from base 1. The germline V gene supplies CDR1 SNHLY and CDR2 FYNNEI. Library preparation employed PCR. TCRdb lists the instrument as Illumina HiSeq 2500. Molecular barcoding was employed in the preparation of TCR libraries, with unique molecular identifiers being used to normalize TCRbeta repertoire quantification. TCRdb itself trimmed the public reads at Q25 with fastp, ran MiXCR and retained productive beta chains. Every CDR3 protein is listed once, alongside the most common genes and DNA of its rows. The sample table shows about 610,000 distinct CDR3 sequences, and 8% to 11% are seen once. Roughly 4% of the sample belongs to the ten largest clones. This clonotype occurred a few times. Its antigen is still unknown. It has no much larger one-base neighbor in the sample; base qualities were not kept.

The material was PBMCs from the stem cell graft donor, obtained from the stem cell graft. The chain is encoded by TRBV2 joined to TRBJ2-1; TRBD2 matches 11 bases in the middle. The TCR was taken from a human donor who donated a stem cell graft to a child with acute myeloid leukemia. The CDR3 region has the sequence CASSEAGSGRDNEQFF. The nucleotides read TGTGCCAGCAGTGAAGCTGGTAGCGGGAGGGACAATGAGCAGTTCTTC. Supplemented by the reference TRBV2 and TRBJ2-1 proteins around the CDR3, the complete variable domain is EPEVTQTPSHQVTQMGQEVILRCVPISNHLYFYWYRQILGQKVEFLVSFYNNEISEKSEIFDDQFSVERPDGSNFTLKIRSTKLEDSAMYFCASSEAGSGRDNEQFFGPGTRLTVL.